This TCR beta chain comes out of a study of naive and memory T cell subsets. V was shortened by 3 bases and J by 5 bases, with 10 bases between the two germline ends. This CDR3 has 13 residues. The germline gives CDR1 SNHLY, CDR2 FYNNEI. The SP2 primer and nested alpha and beta constant region primers amplified ligated cDNA in four rounds. Blood and skin TCR RNA was reverse transcribed with alpha and beta constant primers. TCRdb called the 5' RACE reads again in MiXCR, with one record for every CDR3 protein. The table has roughly 62,000 distinct CDR3 sequences, 8% to 9% seen once; the top ten hold less than 20%. This clonotype was seen many times. The antigen remains undetermined. Study-wide results and limits: The RNA method is potentially sensitive to activation and differentiation changes.

A UMI-containing oligonucleotide was joined by 3' ligation to the TCR cDNA template. Whole blood, 2.5 ml, came from adult healthy volunteers. Input was 1 to 1000 ng of DNase-treated total RNA without cell sorting. The TCR comes from a female donor in good health. V and J are TRBV2 and TRBJ1-2; D ambiguous. This CDR3 reads CASSDGTAYGYTF. DNA for the CDR3: TGTGCCAGCAGTGACGGTACAGCTTATGGCTACACCTTC.